This T cell receptor beta chain was found in a study of CD8+ T cells in alopecia areata. Overall study findings and caveats: Compared with mice, patients displayed less clear TCR sharing, possibly for HLA-related reasons.

The germline V gene has CDR1 ENHRY and CDR2 SYGVKD. CDR3 size: 14 residues. Trimming stripped 6 bases from V and 7 bases from J, with 19 bases between. This clone was counted between two and nine times. The target antigen is unknown. As the sequencing template, cDNA was produced by extracting RNA and reverse transcribing it. Data came from immunoSEQ multiplex PCR; TCRdb stores just in-frame clones and leaves some out. This table has roughly 140,000 clones, roughly 58% appearing once. This TCR came from a human donor in good health. This sequence joins TRBV10-3 and TRBJ2-7; D is undetermined. The sample taken for sequencing was CD8+ T cells sorted from blood. The DNA for the CDR3 is TGTGCCATCAGAGATAGGGTTTTTCTCCAAGAGCAGTACTTC. Translation gives CAIRDRVFLQEQYF.